A selection of T cell receptor beta chains follows, all from one sample in a study of blood T cell repertoires in COVID-19. TCRdb's table, derived via immunoSEQ multiplex PCR, lists solely in-frame clones and lacks some. The repertoire has 140,000 or so clones, 80% to 90% of them found once; the top ten carry more than 9%. The source material was peripheral blood. The receptor source for this set is a man in his sixties with active or convalescent COVID-19. The conserved cysteine and the conserved F or W are not part of the CDR3 here.

TRBV4-1	TRBJ1-1	ASSQGATGGTEAF
TRBV6-1	TRBJ2-1	ASSERGFTYNEQF
TRBV5-1	TRBJ1-1	ASSLVVGRDTEAF
TRBV5-6	TRBJ1-3	ASSLVLGGSSGNTIY
TRBV5-6	TRBJ1-2	ASRGTGVNYGYT
TRBV4-1	TRBJ1-2	ASSQDRPGQGPLYGYT
TRBV28	TRBJ1-1	ASSLFPPQQGIGGTEAF
TRBV4-2	TRBJ1-3	ASSQDGQGPSGNTIY
TRBV9	TRBJ2-7	ASSVGQASYEQY
TRBV19	TRBJ1-2	ASSIDPGQGYGYT
TRBV11-2	TRBJ1-5	ASSPGTGLGQPQH
TRBV28	TRBJ2-7	ASSSGLYEQY
TRBV29-1	TRBJ2-7	SVEDRGRGPAEQY
TRBV25-1	TRBJ2-2	ASSTGSPGELF
TRBV18	TRBJ1-2	ASSPRQGPDVGYT
TRBV9	TRBJ2-3	ASSVEHVDTDTQY